A selection of T cell receptor beta chains follows, all from one sample in a study of beta chain features in type 1 diabetes. The repertoire was sequenced with immunoSEQ multiplex PCR; TCRdb's copy has only in-frame clones and lacks some. The sample yields just over 600,000 clones, about 14% seen once. The sequencing sample was made of naive CD4+ T cells from blood. The receptors shown here come from a man between 18 and 35 years old in good health. Each CDR3 is given with its conserved first and last residue. Each record gives: D gene, clone size, J gene, V gene, CDR3 protein, CDR3 DNA. The D gene is left open where the match is weak. Size is omitted from some rows. Given values are once, few, many or a class for expanded clones.

. | . | TRBJ1-3 | TRBV9 | CASSDRSSGNTIYF | TGTGCCAGCAGCGACCGGAGCTCTGGAAACACCATATATTTT
. | few | TRBJ1-1 | TRBV5-1 | CASSPHGVNAEAFF | TGCGCCAGCAGCCCCCACGGGGTGAACGCTGAAGCTTTCTTT
TRBD2 | few | TRBJ2-7 | TRBV27 | CASSRLAGTTMEYF | TGTGCCAGCAGCCGACTAGCGGGAACTACGATGGAGTACTTC
TRBD1 | . | TRBJ2-2 | TRBV14 | CATTTGVTGELFF | TGTGCCACCACGACAGGGGTTACCGGGGAGCTGTTTTTT
. | few | TRBJ1-4 | TRBV6-5 | CASSPLGGNNEKLFF | TGTGCCAGCAGCCCTCTGGGGGGCAATAATGAAAAACTGTTTTTT
. | . | TRBJ1-1 | TRBV10-3 | CAIAVQGPNTEAFF | TGTGCCATCGCGGTACAGGGACCCAACACTGAAGCTTTCTTT
. | . | TRBJ1-2 | TRBV19 | CASSIRNRDYGYTF | TGTGCCAGTAGTATACGAAACAGGGACTATGGCTACACCTTC
. | few | TRBJ1-1 | TRBV6-5 | CASSYSGRPNTEAFF | TGTGCCAGCAGTTACTCAGGGAGACCCAACACTGAAGCTTTCTTT
TRBD1 | . | TRBJ1-2 | TRBV18 | CASSPQDRGIYGYTF | TGTGCCAGCTCACCACAGGACAGGGGGATCTATGGCTACACCTTC
TRBD1 | . | TRBJ1-1 | TRBV29-1 | CSVVRSDRGNPEAFF | TGCAGCGTTGTAAGGTCCGACAGGGGAAACCCTGAAGCTTTCTTT
. | few | TRBJ1-2 | TRBV28 | CATRDLLGYTF | TGTGCCACCCGAGATCTCTTGGGCTACACCTTC
. | . | TRBJ2-7 | TRBV4-3 | CASSQEKRRGSAYEQYF | TGCGCCAGCAGCCAAGAGAAGCGGAGAGGGTCGGCATACGAGCAGTACTTC
TRBD2 | . | TRBJ2-3 | TRBV7-8 | CASSFRQRGLGVPDTQYF | TGTGCCAGCAGCTTTAGGCAGCGGGGGCTGGGGGTCCCAGATACGCAGTATTTT
. | . | TRBJ1-1 | TRBV7-9 | CASSLEVQRAFF | TGTGCCAGCAGCTTAGAGGTACAGAGAGCTTTCTTT
TRBD2 | few | TRBJ2-5 | TRBV30 | CAWSVTGGGQETQYF | TGTGCCTGGAGTGTTACAGGCGGGGGGCAAGAGACCCAGTACTTC
TRBD1 | few | TRBJ2-7 | TRBV28 | CASRSTGKSSYEQYF | TGTGCCAGCAGATCGACAGGGAAAAGCTCCTACGAGCAGTACTTC
. | few | TRBJ2-7 | TRBV9 | CASSGAGSSYEQYF | TGTGCCAGCAGCGGTGCGGGAAGCTCCTACGAGCAGTACTTC
TRBD2 | . | TRBJ2-2 | TRBV10-3 | CAISGTSFTGELFF | TGTGCCATCAGTGGGACTAGTTTCACCGGGGAGCTGTTTTTT
. | few | TRBJ1-1 | TRBV5-1 | CASSTKLQVNTEAFF | TGCGCCAGCAGCACCAAACTTCAGGTAAACACTGAAGCTTTCTTT
. | . | TRBJ2-7 | TRBV5-6 | CASSLNTGRGSYEQYF | TGTGCCAGCAGCTTGAACACAGGGAGGGGATCCTACGAGCAGTACTTC
TRBD2 | few | TRBJ2-7 | TRBV13 | CASSRIAGTPYEQYF | TGTGCCAGCAGTCGTATAGCGGGGACCCCCTACGAGCAGTACTTC
. | few | TRBJ2-5 | TRBV7-2 | CASSPFPQGGETQYF | TGTGCCAGCAGCCCGTTTCCCCAGGGGGGGGAGACCCAGTACTTC
TRBD1 | . | TRBJ1-5 | TRBV5-1 | CASSWTGTGGGQPQHF | TGCGCCAGCAGCTGGACCGGGACAGGGGGCGGTCAGCCCCAGCATTTT
. | . | TRBJ2-7 | TRBV7-2 | CASSSLLAASYEQYF | TGTGCCAGCAGCTCCCTTCTAGCAGCCTCCTACGAGCAGTACTTC